This T cell receptor beta chain emerged from a study of T cell repertoires in cytomegalovirus infection. Across the study: Indications came from public TCR beta signatures; they pointed to CMV infection and to a matching HLA type. The study's findings and limits: In two of eight donors, the top clonotype was HLA-C-restricted CMV-specific. Frequencies of public TCR beta families were cumulated, and this identified carriers of CMV plus the relevant HLA.

This clonotype was counted between two and nine times. Antigen specificity is unknown. TCRdb fed the reads into MiXCR, producing one record per CDR3 protein. In the table there are 250,000 to 300,000 distinct CDR3 sequences, approximately 14% of which are singletons. In germline, CDR1 is DFQATT, CDR2 SNEGSKA (reference sequence). With 1 base removed from V and 4 bases from J, the gap between germline ends came to 19 bases. There are 16 residues in the CDR3. The chain employs TRBV20-1 and TRBJ1-1; D is perhaps TRBD1 (5 bases). The source is a human donor in good health (CMV status not recorded). Some clones in this sample may be carry-over from other donors' samples. The sample was PBMCs. The CDR3 DNA reads as TGCAGTGCTAGAGCACTCAGGGAGATTCGATTCACTGAAGCTTTCTTT. It translates to CSARALREIRFTEAFF.